This record concerns one TCR beta chain sequence. This sample is part of a study of blood T cell repertoires in COVID-19. Across the study: T cells, B-cell-depleted T cells, or PBMCs provided the cDNA or gDNA that served as material.

Clones were sequenced by immunoSEQ multiplex PCR, and TCRdb holds only the in-frame ones, with some missing. Of around 94,000 clones listed, more than 75% are singletons. The germline gives CDR1 MNHNY, CDR2 SVGAGI (reference sequence). CDR3 length: 13 amino acids. With V trimmed by 6 bases and J by 6 bases, 8 bases remained unmatched. The chain is built from TRBV6-6 and TRBJ2-7, with 7 bases identical to TRBD1. The specimen was peripheral blood. The sequence derives from a human donor in a cohort sampled during active COVID-19. DNA for the CDR3: TGTGCCAGCAGCCGACAGGGCCAACGCGAGCAGTACTTC. Translated, it gives CASSRQGQREQYF.